The text below deals with one T cell receptor beta chain. Its specificity is not known. These data originate in a study of cytomegalovirus exposure and HLA in healthy donors. Across the study: A subsequent analysis stated that the 120 or so validation repertoires were run on the same platform as the roughly 670 first-cohort repertoires.

The method was immunoSEQ multiplex PCR; TCRdb's version includes in-frame clones alone and lacks a portion of them. The sample includes some 59,000 clones, 89% of them seen just once. General observations from the study: Through in vitro validation, a few CMV-associated chains were shown to be specific for CMV antigens. Most TCR sequences were uncommon, yet certain public TCRs appeared in many donors.

Among the 120 or so subjects of the validation cohort, separate from the roughly 700-subject first cohort, were the donors. The CDR3 spans 14 residues. Looked up from germline, CDR1 is KGHSH and CDR2 is LQKENI. The V end was cut by 1 base, the J end by 5 bases, with 10 bases between. The TCR was taken from a woman under 30 in good health and CMV-seronegative. The V call is TRBV18, the J call TRBJ2-3; no clear D gene. The sequenced sample consisted of PBMCs. CDR3 sequence: CASSPRPDGDTQYF. Here the CDR3 DNA reads TGTGCCAGCTCACCACGTCCAGATGGAGATACGCAGTATTTT.